Described below is a single TCR beta chain sequence and its context. Authors' methods: Cell counts per sample came from amplifying reference gene primers. Assay used: immunoSEQ multiplex PCR; TCRdb lists only in-frame clones, some missing. Clone size and V and J calls were adopted from that table, with D and trimming inferred from the DNA. This sample yields 250,000 to 350,000 clones, of which about 87% are seen a single time; roughly 8% belongs to the top ten. The sample originates from a study of blood T cell repertoires in COVID-19. About the research overall: Acute and convalescent COVID-19 samples came from the United States, Italy and Spain. In each case, the material was cDNA or gDNA derived from T cells, B-cell-depleted T cells, or PBMCs.

The sequence was obtained from a woman aged 50 to 60 who had recovered from COVID-19. The sample comprised peripheral blood.

The CDR3, as DNA: TGCGCCAGCAGCCAAGATCCGGCGAGGGATCAGCCCCAGCATTTT. This sequence encodes CASSQDPARDQPQHF. The gene calls are TRBV4-3 and TRBJ1-5; D uncertain. Germline V gene data show CDR1 as LGHNA and CDR2 as YSLEER. The CDR3 runs 15 residues. The V and J ends lost 0 bases and 5 bases respectively, with 11 bases between them.